This TCR beta chain was sequenced for a study of blood T cells in healthy people across ages. This clonotype was detected only a few times. Primers used in a second PCR of about 7 to 11 cycles were a sample-barcoded 5' primer and a J-beta primer mix. TCRdb re-derived calls from the 5' RACE reads in MiXCR, one entry per CDR3 protein. The sample has roughly 1.5 million distinct CDR3 sequences, approximately 43% seen once. The source is a woman under 30 in good health. Sequences were obtained from blood.

The CDR3 nucleotides are TGTGCCAGTAGTATTGCAGGGACCCAAAACAATGAGCAGTTCTTC. This encodes CASSIAGTQNNEQFF. The rearrangement links TRBV19 to TRBJ2-1; D possibly matches TRBD1 or TRBD2 (5 bases each). The CDR3 loop spans 15 amino acids. Germline V CDR1 and CDR2: LNHDA, SQIVND (reference sequence). Trimming removed 3 bases from V and 5 bases from J, with 14 bases in between.